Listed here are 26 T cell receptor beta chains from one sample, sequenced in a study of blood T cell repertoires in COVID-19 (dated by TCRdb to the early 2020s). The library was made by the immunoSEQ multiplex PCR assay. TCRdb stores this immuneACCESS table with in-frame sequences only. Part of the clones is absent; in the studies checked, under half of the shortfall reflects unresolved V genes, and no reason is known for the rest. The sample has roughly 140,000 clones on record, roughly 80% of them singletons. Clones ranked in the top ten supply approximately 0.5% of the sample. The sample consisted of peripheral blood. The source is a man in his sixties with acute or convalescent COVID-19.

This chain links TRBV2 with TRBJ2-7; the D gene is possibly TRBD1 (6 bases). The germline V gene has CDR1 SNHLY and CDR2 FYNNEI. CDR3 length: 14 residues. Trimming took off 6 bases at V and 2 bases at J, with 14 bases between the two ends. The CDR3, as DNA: TGTGCCAGCAGACCGGGCTCAGGGGCCTACGAGCAGTACTTC. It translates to CASRPGSGAYEQYF.

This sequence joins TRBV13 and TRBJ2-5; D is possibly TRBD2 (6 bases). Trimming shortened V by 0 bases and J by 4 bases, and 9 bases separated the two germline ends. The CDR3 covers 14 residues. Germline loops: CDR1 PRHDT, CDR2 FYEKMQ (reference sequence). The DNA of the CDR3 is TGTGCCAGCAGCTTAGGGCGGGGAGCAGAGACCCAGTACTTC. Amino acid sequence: CASSLGRGAETQYF.

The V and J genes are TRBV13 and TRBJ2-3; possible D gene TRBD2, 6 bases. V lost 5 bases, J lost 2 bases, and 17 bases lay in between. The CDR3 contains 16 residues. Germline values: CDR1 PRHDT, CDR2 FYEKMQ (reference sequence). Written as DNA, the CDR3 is TGTGCCAGCAGCCCGGGACTCGAACAGAACACAGATACGCAGTATTTT. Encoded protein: CASSPGLEQNTDTQYF.

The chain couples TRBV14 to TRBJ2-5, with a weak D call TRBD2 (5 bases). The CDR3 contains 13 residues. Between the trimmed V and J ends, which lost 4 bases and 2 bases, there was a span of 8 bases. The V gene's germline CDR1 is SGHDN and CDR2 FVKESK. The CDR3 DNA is TGTGCCAGCAGCCGGGAGAATCAAGAGACCCAGTACTTC. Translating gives CASSRENQETQYF. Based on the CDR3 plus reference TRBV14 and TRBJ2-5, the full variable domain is EAGVTQFPSHSVIEKGQTVTLRCDPISGHDNLYWYRRVMGKEIKFLLHFVKESKQDESGMPNNRFLAERTGGTYSTLKVQPAELEDSGVYFCASSRENQETQYFGPGTRLLVL.

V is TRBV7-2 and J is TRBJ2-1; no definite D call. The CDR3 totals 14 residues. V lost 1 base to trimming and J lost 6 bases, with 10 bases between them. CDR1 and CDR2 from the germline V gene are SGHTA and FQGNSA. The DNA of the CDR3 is TGTGCCAGCAGCTTAGTGAGCGTACGCAATGAGCAGTTCTTC. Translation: CASSLVSVRNEQFF.

CDR3 in amino acids: CASSQGFGFATQYF. In nucleotides, the CDR3 is TGTGCCAGCAGCCAAGGTTTCGGGTTCGCGACCCAGTACTTC. The chain is built from TRBV14 and TRBJ2-5; D is ambiguous. Per germline, CDR1 SGHDN and CDR2 FVKESK. The germline V and J ends were trimmed by 1 base and 7 bases, with 13 bases remaining between them. This CDR3 is 14 amino acids long.

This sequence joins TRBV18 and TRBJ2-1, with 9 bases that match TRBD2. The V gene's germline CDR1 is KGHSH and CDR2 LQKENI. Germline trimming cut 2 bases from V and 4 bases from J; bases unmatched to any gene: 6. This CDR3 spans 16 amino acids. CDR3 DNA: TGTGCCAGCTCACCAGGCGGGGGGGCTATTTACAATGAGCAGTTCTTC. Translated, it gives CASSPGGGAIYNEQFF.

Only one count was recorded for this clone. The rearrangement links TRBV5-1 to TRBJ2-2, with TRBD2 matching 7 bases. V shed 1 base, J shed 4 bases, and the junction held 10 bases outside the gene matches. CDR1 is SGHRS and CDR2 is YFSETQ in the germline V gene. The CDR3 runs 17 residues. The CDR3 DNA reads TGCGCCAGCAGCTTGTGGGAGGGCTCCTCGAGCACCGGGGAGCTGTTTTTT. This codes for CASSLWEGSSSTGELFF.

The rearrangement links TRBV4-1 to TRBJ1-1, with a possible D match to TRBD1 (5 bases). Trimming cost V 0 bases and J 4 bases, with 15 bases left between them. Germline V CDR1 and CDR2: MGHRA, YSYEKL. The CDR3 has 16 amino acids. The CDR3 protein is CASSQDLGGSGTEAFF. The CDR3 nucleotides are TGCGCCAGCAGCCAAGATCTCGGGGGGTCGGGCACTGAAGCTTTCTTT.

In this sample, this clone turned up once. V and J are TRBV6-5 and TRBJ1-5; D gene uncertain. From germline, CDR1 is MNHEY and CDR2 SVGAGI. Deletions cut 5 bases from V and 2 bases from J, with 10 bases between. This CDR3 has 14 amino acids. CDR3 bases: TGTGCCAGCAGTCCGAGGTGGGGCAATCAGCCCCAGCATTTT. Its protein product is CASSPRWGNQPQHF.

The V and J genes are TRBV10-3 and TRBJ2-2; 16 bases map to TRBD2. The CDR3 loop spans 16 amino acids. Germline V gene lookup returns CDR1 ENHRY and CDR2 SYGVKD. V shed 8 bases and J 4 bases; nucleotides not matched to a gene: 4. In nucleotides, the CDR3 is TGTGCCATCGCCGGGACTAGCGGGAGGGGCACCGGGGAGCTGTTTTTT. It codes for CAIAGTSGRGTGELFF.

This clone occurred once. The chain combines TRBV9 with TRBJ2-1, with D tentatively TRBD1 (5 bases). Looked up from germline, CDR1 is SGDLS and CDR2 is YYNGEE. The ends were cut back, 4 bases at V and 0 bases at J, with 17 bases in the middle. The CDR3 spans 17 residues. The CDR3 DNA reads TGTGCCAGCAGCTCACAACAGAGACAGAGCTCCTACAATGAGCAGTTCTTC. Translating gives CASSSQQRQSSYNEQFF.

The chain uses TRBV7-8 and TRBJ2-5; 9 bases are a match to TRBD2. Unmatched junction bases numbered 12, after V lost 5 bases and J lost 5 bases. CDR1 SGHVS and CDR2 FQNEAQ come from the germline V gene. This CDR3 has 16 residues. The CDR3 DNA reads TGTGCCAGCAGCCGGACCACGCGGGGGGGCGCTGAGACCCAGTACTTC. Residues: CASSRTTRGGAETQYF.

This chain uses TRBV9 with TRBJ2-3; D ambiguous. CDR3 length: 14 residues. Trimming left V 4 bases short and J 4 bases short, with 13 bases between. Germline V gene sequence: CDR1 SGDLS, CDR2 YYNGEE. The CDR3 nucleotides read TGTGCCAGCAGCTCATCGGGTGGGTCAGATACGCAGTATTTT. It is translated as CASSSSGGSDTQYF.

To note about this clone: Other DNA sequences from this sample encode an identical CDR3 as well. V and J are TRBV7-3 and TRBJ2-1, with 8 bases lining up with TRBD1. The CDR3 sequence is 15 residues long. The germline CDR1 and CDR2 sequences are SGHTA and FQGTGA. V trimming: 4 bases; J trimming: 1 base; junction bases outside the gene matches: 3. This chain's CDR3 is CASSSGTGSYNEQFF. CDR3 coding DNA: TGTGCCAGCAGCTCAGGGACAGGTTCCTACAATGAGCAGTTCTTC. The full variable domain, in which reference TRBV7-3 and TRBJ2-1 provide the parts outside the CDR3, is GAGVSQTPSNKVTEKGKYVELRCDPISGHTALYWYRQSLGQGPEFLIYFQGTGAADDSGLPNDRFFAVRPEGSVSTLKIQRTERGDSAVYLCASSSGTGSYNEQFFGPGTRLTVL.

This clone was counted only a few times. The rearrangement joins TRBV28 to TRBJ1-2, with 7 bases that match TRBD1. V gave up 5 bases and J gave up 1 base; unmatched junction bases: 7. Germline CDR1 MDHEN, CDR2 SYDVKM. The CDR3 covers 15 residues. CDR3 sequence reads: CASSPRDRHNYGYTF. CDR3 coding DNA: TGTGCCAGCAGTCCCCGGGACAGACATAACTATGGCTACACCTTC.

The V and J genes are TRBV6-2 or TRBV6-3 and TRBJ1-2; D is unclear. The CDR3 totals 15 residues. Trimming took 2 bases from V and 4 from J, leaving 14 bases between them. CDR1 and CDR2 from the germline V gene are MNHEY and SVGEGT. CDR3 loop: CASSYGGGRSYGYTF. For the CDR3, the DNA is TGTGCCAGCAGTTACGGCGGCGGAAGGAGCTATGGCTACACCTTC.

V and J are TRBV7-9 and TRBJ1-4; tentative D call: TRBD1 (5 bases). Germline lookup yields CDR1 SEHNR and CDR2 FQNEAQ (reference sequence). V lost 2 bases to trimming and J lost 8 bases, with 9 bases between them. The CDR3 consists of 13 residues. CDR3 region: CASSLSGMEKLFF. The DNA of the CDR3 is TGTGCCAGCAGCTTATCAGGGATGGAAAAACTGTTTTTT.

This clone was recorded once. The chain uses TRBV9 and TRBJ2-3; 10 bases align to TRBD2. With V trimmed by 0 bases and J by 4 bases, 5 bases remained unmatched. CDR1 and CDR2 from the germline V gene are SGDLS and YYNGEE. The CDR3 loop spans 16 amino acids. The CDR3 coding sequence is TGTGCCAGCAGCGTAGAAAGCGGGGGGGCCCCAGATACGCAGTATTTT. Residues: CASSVESGGAPDTQYF. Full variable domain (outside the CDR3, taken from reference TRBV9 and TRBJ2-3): DSGVTQTPKHLITATGQRVTLRCSPRSGDLSVYWYQQSLDQGLQFLIQYYNGEERAKGNILERFSAQQFPDLHSELNLSSLELGDSALYFCASSVESGGAPDTQYFGPGTRLTVL.

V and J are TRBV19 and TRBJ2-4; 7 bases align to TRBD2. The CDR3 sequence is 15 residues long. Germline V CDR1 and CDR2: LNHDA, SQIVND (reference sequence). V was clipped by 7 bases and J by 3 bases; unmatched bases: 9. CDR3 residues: CASKGGGGSKNIQYF. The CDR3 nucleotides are TGTGCCAGTAAAGGTGGCGGCGGGAGCAAAAACATTCAGTACTTC.

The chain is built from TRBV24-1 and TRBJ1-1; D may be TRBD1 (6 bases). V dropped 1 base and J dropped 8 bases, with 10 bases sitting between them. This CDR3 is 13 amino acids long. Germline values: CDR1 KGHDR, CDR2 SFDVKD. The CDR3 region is CATSDFLGAEAFF. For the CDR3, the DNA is TGTGCCACCAGTGATTTCCTGGGGGCGGAAGCTTTCTTT.

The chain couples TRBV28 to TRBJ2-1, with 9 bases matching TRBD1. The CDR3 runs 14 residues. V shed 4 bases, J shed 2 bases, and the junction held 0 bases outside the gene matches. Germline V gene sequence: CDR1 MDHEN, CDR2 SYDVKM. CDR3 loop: CASSWTGAYNEQFF. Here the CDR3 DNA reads TGTGCCAGCAGTTGGACAGGGGCCTACAATGAGCAGTTCTTC. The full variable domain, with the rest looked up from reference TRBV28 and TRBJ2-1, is DVKVTQSSRYLVKRTGEKVFLECVQDMDHENMFWYRQDPGLGLRLIYFSYDVKMKEKGDIPEGYSVSREKKERFSLILESASTNQTSMYLCASSWTGAYNEQFFGPGTRLTVL.

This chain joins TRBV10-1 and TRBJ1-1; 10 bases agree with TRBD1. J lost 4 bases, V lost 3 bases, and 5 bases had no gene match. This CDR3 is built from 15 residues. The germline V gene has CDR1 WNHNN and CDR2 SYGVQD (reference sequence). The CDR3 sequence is CASSDPDRGLTEAFF. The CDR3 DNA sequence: TGCGCCAGCAGTGACCCCGACAGGGGGCTCACTGAAGCTTTCTTT.

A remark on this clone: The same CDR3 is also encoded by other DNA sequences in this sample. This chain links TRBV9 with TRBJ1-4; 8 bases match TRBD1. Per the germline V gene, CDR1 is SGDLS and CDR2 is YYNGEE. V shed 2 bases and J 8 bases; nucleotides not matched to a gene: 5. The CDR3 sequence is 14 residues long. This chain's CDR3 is CASSVGQGGEKLFF. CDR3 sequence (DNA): TGTGCCAGCAGCGTCGGACAGGGAGGGGAAAAACTGTTTTTT.

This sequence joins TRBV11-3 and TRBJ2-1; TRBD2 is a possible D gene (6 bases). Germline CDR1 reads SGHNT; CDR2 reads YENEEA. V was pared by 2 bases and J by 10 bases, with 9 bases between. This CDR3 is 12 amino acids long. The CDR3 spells CASSLRAGEQFF. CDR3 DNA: TGTGCCAGCAGCTTAAGGGCGGGGGAGCAGTTCTTC.

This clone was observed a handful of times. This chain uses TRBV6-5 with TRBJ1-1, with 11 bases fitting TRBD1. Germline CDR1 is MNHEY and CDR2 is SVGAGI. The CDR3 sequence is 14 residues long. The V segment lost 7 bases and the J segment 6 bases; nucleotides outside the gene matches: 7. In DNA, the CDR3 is TGTGCCAGCACCCCGGGACAGGGGGTCGCTGAAGCTTTCTTT. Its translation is CASTPGQGVAEAFF.